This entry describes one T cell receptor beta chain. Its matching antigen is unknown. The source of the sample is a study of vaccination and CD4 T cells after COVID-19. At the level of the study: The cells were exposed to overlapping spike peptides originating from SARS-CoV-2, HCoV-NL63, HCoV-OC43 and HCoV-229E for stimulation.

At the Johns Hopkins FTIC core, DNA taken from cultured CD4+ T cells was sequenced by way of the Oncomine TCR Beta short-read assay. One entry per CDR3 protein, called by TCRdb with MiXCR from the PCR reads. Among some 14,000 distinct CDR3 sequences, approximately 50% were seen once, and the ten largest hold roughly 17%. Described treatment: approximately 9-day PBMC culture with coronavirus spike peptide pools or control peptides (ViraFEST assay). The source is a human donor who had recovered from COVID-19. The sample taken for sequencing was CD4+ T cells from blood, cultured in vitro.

DNA of the CDR3: TGCAGTGCCCTAGGACAGGGTATCGCGGGTGAGCAGTTCTTC. As protein: CSALGQGIAGEQFF. The V and J genes are TRBV20-1 and TRBJ2-1; 8 bases agree with TRBD1. V gave up 6 bases and J gave up 9 bases; unmatched junction bases: 13. Germline V gives CDR1 DFQATT, CDR2 SNEGSKA (reference sequence). This CDR3 is 14 amino acids long.